The rows below give T cell receptor beta chains drawn from one sample of a study of cytomegalovirus exposure and HLA in healthy donors. Profiled with immunoSEQ multiplex PCR; TCRdb holds only in-frame clones, not every one. This table has roughly 170,000 clones, approximately 71% appearing once. The sample was PBMCs. The receptors here all came from a girl under 18 in good health and CMV-seronegative. Each CDR3 is given with its conserved first and last residue. The D gene is left open where the match is weak. Size is stated for part of the rows, as once, few or many counts, or as a class when the clone is expanded.

>TRBJ1-2|15|few|TRBV19|-
CASSIDQEEVRGYTF
>TRBJ2-7|14|few|TRBV7-2|-
CASSRKAGTYEQYF
>TRBJ1-2|17|once|TRBV7-6|-
CASSLGGDWGFGGGYTF
>TRBJ2-5|14|-|TRBV25-1|-
CASSENRRQETQYF
>TRBJ1-1|13|-|TRBV11-2|-
CASSAGVNTEAFF
>TRBJ2-7|15|-|TRBV6-5|TRBD1
CASSYSTGRFDEQYF
>TRBJ1-2|15|-|TRBV7-6|TRBD1
CASSLQPPDRGGYTF
>TRBJ2-7|13|-|TRBV7-2|-
CASSLGQNYEQYF
>TRBJ1-5|15|once|TRBV15|-
CATSDRRYSNQPQHF
>TRBJ2-5|16|once|TRBV6-6|TRBD1
CASSTVPGQGPETQYF
>TRBJ2-1|17|-|TRBV7-9|-
CASSFGTQGRGYNEQFF
>TRBJ2-3|14|-|TRBV6-4|-
CASSLDSGTDTQYF
>TRBJ2-2|13|-|TRBV7-9|-
CASSPGGSGELFF
>TRBJ2-7|15|-|TRBV27|TRBD1
CASSPTQGVSYEQYF
>TRBJ2-7|14|-|TRBV6-5|TRBD2
CASTHGGTPYEQYF
>TRBJ1-1|13|few|TRBV6-1|-
CASSGQVFREAFF
>TRBJ1-2|14|-|TRBV7-9|TRBD1
CASSSGTGRDGYTF
>TRBJ1-2|13|-|TRBV15|-
CATSRAGSGGYTF
>TRBJ1-2|14|-|TRBV28|-
CASSPFRGAIGYTF
>TRBJ2-1|12|few|TRBV29-1|-
CSAWGGYNEQFF
>TRBJ2-1|16|-|TRBV2|-
CASSDVVRVSYNEQFF
>TRBJ2-1|13|-|TRBV10-3|TRBD1
CAIRGDSYNEQFF
>TRBJ2-2|15|-|TRBV7-3|TRBD1
CASSEGTANTGELFF
>TRBJ2-7|14|-|TRBV6-1|TRBD2
CASSFSGGAYEQYF
>TRBJ1-3|15|-|TRBV4-2|-
CASSQEAASGNTIYF
>TRBJ2-7|16|-|TRBV4-1|-
CASSQVEQGLAYEQYF
>TRBJ1-2|12|-|TRBV5-1|-
CASSLAGDGYTF
>TRBJ2-2|15|-|TRBV5-1|TRBD1
CASSRDRAETGELFF
>TRBJ2-7|13|-|TRBV6-1|TRBD1
CASSSTGIYEQYF
>TRBJ1-6|14|-|TRBV6-4|-
CASSDTLTKSPLHF